This T cell receptor (beta chain) was sequenced during a study of PD-L1 blockade in urothelial cancer. Whole-study context: Between 0 and 3 chemotherapy regimens preceded treatment for each patient. Blood drawn 3 weeks (second dose) and 6 weeks after treatment start was analyzed.

Patients were living with locally advanced or metastatic urothelial carcinoma. Profiling relied on immunoSEQ multiplex PCR, and the TCRdb table lists in-frame clones only, not all of them. The sample carries roughly 25,000 clones, approximately 88% recorded once. Concerning this clone itself: One end of the junction is discordant with germline, which a read error may explain. Other DNA variants within this sample encode the same CDR3.

The germline V gene encodes CDR1 MNHNS and CDR2 SASEGT. The CDR3 contains 13 residues. The chain is built from TRBV6-1 and TRBJ2-7; TRBD2 matches 8 bases. The source is a man in his 70s with urothelial cancer. The sequences come from PBMCs, collected around atezolizumab (anti-PD-L1) treatment. The CDR3 reads CAAFEAGAVEQYF. The CDR3, as DNA: TGTGCCGCCTTCGAAGCGGGAGCCGTCGAGCAATACTTC.